This T cell receptor (beta chain) was retrieved from a study of CD8 T cells in ankylosing spondylitis. Findings and limits, study-wide: In ankylosing spondylitis blood, a motif of seven to nine highly homologous TCR beta variants appeared characteristic. The study looked at matched synovial fluid samples from ankylosing spondylitis patients. Disease-linked clones were reported to be significantly enriched there.

For TCR beta, libraries came from quantitative 5'-RACE with molecular barcodes. One entry per CDR3 protein, called by TCRdb with MiXCR from the 5' RACE reads. The sample carries about 170,000 distinct CDR3 sequences, about 16% recorded once. Notes on this clonotype: Its antigen is undetermined.

V was clipped by 0 bases and J by 0 bases; unmatched bases: 11. Germline V lookup: CDR1 DFQATT, CDR2 SNEGSKA (reference sequence). The CDR3 is 18 residues long. The source material was blood, either unsorted or a sorted T cell fraction (not recorded which). The rearrangement links TRBV20-1 to TRBJ1-1; 9 bases map to TRBD1. This receptor was obtained from a male donor with ankylosing spondylitis or in good health (not recorded which). The CDR3 loop is CSARDKDRGLTLNTEAFF. CDR3 sequence (DNA): TGCAGTGCTAGAGATAAGGACAGGGGTCTTACTTTGAACACTGAAGCTTTCTTT.